The entry below gives a single T cell receptor (beta chain) sequence along with its context. Its antigen remains unknown. Reanalyzing the 5' RACE reads, TCRdb keeps one entry per CDR3 protein, without DNA. The sample table includes about 430,000 distinct CDR3 sequences. Germline V gene data show CDR1 as MNHEY and CDR2 as SMNVEV (reference sequence). CDR3 length: 14 residues. This specimen belongs to a study of T cells expressing NK-cell markers. Turning to the study itself: One of eight sequenced donors was HCMV-seronegative; the other seven were seropositive. The study, taken as a whole, reports: Of the CD8+ T cell pool in roughly six donors, roughly 1.0-8% was accounted for by dominant NKG2C+ clonotypes.

The receptor was derived from a woman aged 45-59 years in good health. The specimen was blood T cells: a sorted CD56 or NKG2C T cell subset, CD4+ or CD8+ T cells, or bulk PBMC T cells (not recorded which). The J gene is TRBJ2-7, the V gene TRBV27. CDR3 region: CASSNAVSSYEQYF.